This record concerns one T cell receptor (beta chain) sequence. Its target is not known. These data are taken from a study of T cell repertoires in cytomegalovirus infection. As for the study in general: Both CMV infection and a matching HLA type were indicated by public TCR beta signatures.

This CDR3 has 12 amino acids. V gave up 5 bases and J gave up 8 bases, with 9 bases separating them. Germline V gene data show CDR1 as MDHEN and CDR2 as SYDVKM. Study-level findings and limits: HLA-C-restricted, CMV-specific TCR beta clonotypes were dominant ex vivo.

TCRdb recomputed calls from the reads with MiXCR, one row per CDR3 protein. The sample has some 480,000 distinct CDR3 sequences, around a third seen once. Sequences were derived from cultured PBMCs, sampled from culture after CMV antigen stimulation. V gene TRBV28 combines with J gene TRBJ1-4; no clear D. This receptor was taken from a human donor in good health (CMV status not recorded). Some clones in this sample may be carry-over from other donors' samples. The CDR3 nucleotides read TGTGCCAGCAGTACCACCAGGGAAAAACTGTTTTTT. The encoded protein is CASSTTREKLFF.